What follows are 16 T cell receptor beta chains derived from one specimen sequenced in a study of shared clonotypes between healthy human individuals. Using immunoSEQ multiplex PCR, the repertoire was profiled, and TCRdb retains in-frame clones only, with some absent. Of about 1.5 million clones detected, 96% appear once; the ten largest clones hold 1.2%. The specimen sequenced was naive CD4+ T cells sorted from blood. Regarding subset: CD45RA+ positively selected. These receptors were collected from a man aged 25 to 45 in good health.

This clone was observed once. The chain recombines TRBV7-9 with TRBJ1-2; perhaps TRBD1 as D (6 bases). The V end lost 6 bases, the J end lost 3 bases, and 17 bases lay between the germline ends. Germline V gene sequence: CDR1 SEHNR, CDR2 FQNEAQ (reference sequence). The CDR3 consists of 15 residues. For the CDR3, the DNA is TGTGCCAGCAGTTTAATCACGGGGGGCTACTATGGCTACACCTTC. Residues: CASSLITGGYYGYTF. Variable domain in full (rest from reference TRBV7-9 and TRBJ1-2): DTGVSQNPRHKITKRGQNVTFRCDPISEHNRLYWYRQTLGQGPEFLTYFQNEAQLEKSRLLSDRFSAERPKGSFSTLEIQRTEQGDSAMYLCASSLITGGYYGYTFGSGTRLTVV.

About this clone: This same CDR3 is encoded by further DNA sequences in the sample. V usage is TRBV5-6 and J usage is TRBJ2-7, with 10 bases aligning to TRBD1. The CDR3 has 15 residues. The germline V gene encodes CDR1 SGHDT and CDR2 YYEEEE. Losses at the gene ends were 1 base for V and 4 bases for J; bases not matched to a gene: 5. CDR3 in DNA: TGTGCCAGCAGCTTGATAGGGACAGGGGTATACGAGCAGTACTTC. Translation gives CASSLIGTGVYEQYF.

The chain carries TRBV30 and TRBJ2-7; D perhaps matches TRBD2 (5 bases). Per the germline V gene, CDR1 is GTSNPN and CDR2 is SVGIG (reference sequence). Deletions cut 4 bases from V and 3 bases from J, with 10 bases between. The CDR3 is 12 residues long. The CDR3, as DNA: TGTGCCTGGACCCCCGGGGTCTACGAGCAGTACTTC. Amino acid sequence: CAWTPGVYEQYF.

The chain is built from TRBV12-2 and TRBJ2-7; the table's D gene call, TRBD2, was not cross checked with the DNA. TRBV12-2 is a documented pseudogene. This CDR3 has 16 residues. The CDR3 reads CASRWGLAGFFHEQYF. Written as DNA, the CDR3 is TGTGCAAGTCGCTGGGGACTAGCGGGATTTTTCCACGAGCAGTACTTC.

V gene TRBV6-1 combines with J gene TRBJ1-1, with TRBD1 identical over 8 bases. The trim removed 4 bases at V and 4 bases at J, leaving 8 bases unmatched. In germline, CDR1 is MNHNS, CDR2 SASEGT. The CDR3 covers 15 residues. The CDR3 region has the DNA TGTGCCAGCAGTGTTGCCCCGACAGGGGCCACTGAAGCTTTCTTT. The encoded protein is CASSVAPTGATEAFF.

This chain uses TRBV6-5 with TRBJ2-3, with D possibly TRBD2 on 6 matching bases. The CDR3 covers 12 residues. With 6 bases removed from V and 6 bases from J, the gap between germline ends came to 10 bases. Germline CDR1 is MNHEY and CDR2 is SVGAGI. The CDR3 here is CASRSLADTQYF. Here the CDR3 DNA reads TGTGCCAGCAGGTCCCTAGCGGATACGCAGTATTTT.

The rearrangement uses TRBV11-3 and TRBJ2-7; D might be TRBD1 (5 bases). CDR1 and CDR2 (germline): SGHNT, YENEEA. V was shortened by 4 bases and J by 0 bases, with 13 bases between the two germline ends. The CDR3 loop spans 15 amino acids. The CDR3 region is CASSSGLQDSYEQYF. DNA of the CDR3: TGTGCCAGCAGCTCCGGCCTACAGGACTCCTACGAGCAGTACTTC.

As to this clone: Other DNA sequences within the sample encode an identical CDR3. V is TRBV10-3 and J is TRBJ2-5; no reliable D call. V dropped 6 bases and J dropped 5 bases, with 7 bases sitting between them. Germline values: CDR1 ENHRY, CDR2 SYGVKD. CDR3 length: 11 amino acids. The CDR3 DNA reads TGTGCCATCAGCGTTGAGGAGACCCAGTACTTC. This codes for CAISVEETQYF.

The rearrangement links TRBV15 to TRBJ2-7, with 10 bases that match TRBD1. Germline V CDR1 and CDR2: LNHNV, YYDKDF (reference sequence). V shed 1 base, J shed 3 bases, and the junction held 21 bases outside the gene matches. The CDR3 loop spans 21 amino acids. DNA for the CDR3: TGTGCCACCAGCAGAGCACTGGGGTTCGGGACAGGGGAGCCCCTGTACTACGAGCAGTACTTC. This gives the protein CATSRALGFGTGEPLYYEQYF.

With regard to this clone: Other DNA variants within this sample encode the same CDR3. V and J are TRBV9 and TRBJ1-3; D not resolved. CDR3 size: 14 residues. V was pared by 0 bases and J by 2 bases, with 6 bases between. CDR1 is SGDLS and CDR2 is YYNGEE in the germline V gene. This CDR3 reads CASSVAGAGNTIYF. The DNA of the CDR3 is TGTGCCAGCAGCGTAGCGGGAGCTGGAAACACCATATATTTT.

This clone was found once. The V call is TRBV6-1, the J call TRBJ2-3; TRBD1 matches 11 bases. Germline CDR1 and CDR2: MNHNS and SASEGT. The CDR3 length is 15 residues. Trimming took 5 bases from V and 7 from J; bases not matched to a gene: 8. CDR3 protein: CASSPRTGGVYTQYF. Here the CDR3 DNA reads TGTGCCAGCAGTCCGAGGACAGGGGGCGTATATACGCAGTATTTT.

V and J are TRBV2 and TRBJ1-4; D ambiguous. This CDR3 is built from 15 residues. Germline V gives CDR1 SNHLY, CDR2 FYNNEI. Trimming took 6 bases from V and 1 from J, leaving 12 bases between them. CDR3 sequence: CASRRPEKTNEKLFF. The CDR3 DNA reads as TGTGCCAGCAGGAGGCCAGAAAAAACTAATGAAAAACTGTTTTTT.

The rearrangement joins TRBV7-3 to TRBJ1-1; D remains ambiguous. Germline assignment: CDR1 SGHTA and CDR2 FQGTGA. The V end was cut by 5 bases, the J end by 1 base, with 5 bases between. The CDR3 has 12 residues. CDR3 loop: CASSGGNTEAFF. The CDR3 nucleotides are TGTGCCAGCAGCGGCGGGAACACTGAAGCTTTCTTT.

The chain carries TRBV5-1 and TRBJ1-1; TRBD1 matches at 7 bases. The CDR3 contains 16 residues. Per the germline V gene, CDR1 is SGHRS and CDR2 is YFSETQ. With 3 bases clipped from V and 0 bases from J, the junction kept 8 bases outside the gene matches. This chain's CDR3 is CASSSSSTGMNTEAFF. The CDR3 region has the DNA TGCGCCAGCAGCTCTTCCTCGACAGGGATGAACACTGAAGCTTTCTTT.

The chain is built from TRBV5-1 and TRBJ2-3; D is tentatively TRBD1 or TRBD2 (5 bases each). Germline V lookup: CDR1 SGHRS, CDR2 YFSETQ. The V and J ends lost 2 bases and 1 base respectively, with 14 bases between them. The CDR3 contains 16 residues. CDR3 loop: CASSLRGVDGTDTQYF. The CDR3 nucleotides read TGCGCCAGCAGCTTACGAGGGGTGGACGGCACAGATACGCAGTATTTT.

The CDR3 here is CASSFLGNNQPQHF. CDR3 bases: TGTGCCAGCAGCTTTCTGGGGAATAATCAGCCCCAGCATTTT. The chain recombines TRBV5-5 with TRBJ1-5; no definite D call. In germline, CDR1 is SGHKS, CDR2 YYEKEE (reference sequence). V gave up 2 bases and J gave up 4 bases, with 10 bases separating them. The length of the CDR3 is 14 residues.